The rows below give T cell receptor beta chains drawn from one sample of a study of regulatory T cells in long-lasting Graves disease. TCRdb used MiXCR to reprocess the multiplex PCR reads, holding one entry per CDR3 protein. The sample contains approximately 470,000 distinct CDR3 sequences, about a sixth of which appear only once. This same sample was also taken into another study, of T cells in Graves' hyperthyroidism and ophthalmopathy.

The sample here was peripheral blood mononuclear cells (PBMCs), taken at new diagnosis, from a patient treated with antithyroid drugs. The receptor source for this set is a man aged 35-49 years with Graves disease. Each CDR3 is given without its conserved first and last residue. Rows give clone size only sometimes, using once, few, many, or a class for an expanded clone.

v_call: TRBV12-3/TRBV12-4; clone_size: many; j_call: TRBJ2-3; cdr3_aa: ASRPPPTDTQY
v_call: TRBV2; clone_size: -; j_call: TRBJ2-5; cdr3_aa: ASSSDGFAGESKETQY
v_call: TRBV7-2; clone_size: many; j_call: TRBJ2-7; cdr3_aa: ASSLGTSEEQY
v_call: TRBV28; clone_size: -; j_call: TRBJ2-5; cdr3_aa: ASSSAGVEETQY
v_call: TRBV28; clone_size: many; j_call: TRBJ1-5; cdr3_aa: ATHPGPRQPQH
v_call: TRBV29-1; clone_size: few; j_call: TRBJ2-5; cdr3_aa: SAGSAGGYIETQY
v_call: TRBV27; clone_size: -; j_call: TRBJ2-6; cdr3_aa: ASSKEWRGRTRSGANVLT
v_call: TRBV11-3; clone_size: -; j_call: TRBJ2-3; cdr3_aa: ASSSGGREADTQY
v_call: TRBV12-3/TRBV12-4; clone_size: many; j_call: TRBJ1-2; cdr3_aa: ASSNGQGSGYT
v_call: TRBV12-3/TRBV12-4; clone_size: many; j_call: TRBJ1-5; cdr3_aa: ASTPTGGIQPQH
v_call: TRBV24-1; clone_size: many; j_call: TRBJ2-1; cdr3_aa: ATSDSRGTVASQF
v_call: TRBV24-1; clone_size: few; j_call: TRBJ2-6; cdr3_aa: ATSDPPGTSGSSGANVLT
v_call: TRBV2; clone_size: -; j_call: TRBJ2-1; cdr3_aa: ASSGSRSSYNEQF
v_call: TRBV20-1; clone_size: many; j_call: TRBJ1-5; cdr3_aa: SAGRTDQPQH
v_call: TRBV12-3/TRBV12-4; clone_size: -; j_call: TRBJ2-7; cdr3_aa: ASSFGAAEAYEQY
v_call: TRBV7-8; clone_size: many; j_call: TRBJ2-4; cdr3_aa: ASSFGRARGAIQY